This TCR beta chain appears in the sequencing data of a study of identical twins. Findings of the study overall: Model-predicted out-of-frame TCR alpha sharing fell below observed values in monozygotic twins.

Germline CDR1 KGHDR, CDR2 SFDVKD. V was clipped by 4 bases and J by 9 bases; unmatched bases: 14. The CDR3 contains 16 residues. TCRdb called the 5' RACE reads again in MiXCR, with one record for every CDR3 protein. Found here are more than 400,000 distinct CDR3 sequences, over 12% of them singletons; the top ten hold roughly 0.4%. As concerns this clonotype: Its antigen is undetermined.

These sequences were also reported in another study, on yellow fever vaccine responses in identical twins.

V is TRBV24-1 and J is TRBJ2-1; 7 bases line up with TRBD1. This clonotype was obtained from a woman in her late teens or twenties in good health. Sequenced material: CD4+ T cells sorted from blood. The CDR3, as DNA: TGTGCCACCAGTGACCCAACGACAGGGAAGGTCGGTGAGCAGTTCTTC. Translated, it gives CATSDPTTGKVGEQFF.